The T cell receptor beta chain described here comes from a study of blood T cell repertoires in COVID-19. The overall study: Acute-phase and convalescent COVID-19 samples originated in the United States, Italy and Spain. T cells, B-cell-depleted T cells, or PBMCs provided the cDNA or gDNA that served as material.

The CDR3 extends over 14 amino acids. Germline CDR1 and CDR2: KGHSH and LQKENI. The V segment lost 5 bases and the J segment 7 bases; nucleotides outside the gene matches: 4. In the authors' methods: Estimation of nucleated cell counts was performed using reference gene primer amplification. Here immunoSEQ multiplex PCR was the method, and the copy in TCRdb shows in-frame clones only, minus some. From that table come the V and J calls and clone size; the DNA was used to work out D and trimming. The table includes 200,000 to 300,000 clones, about 80% detected once. A word on this clone: This sample also contains other DNA sequences that code for the same CDR3.

The V gene is TRBV18, the J gene TRBJ1-6; 8 positions agree with TRBD1. The sequence came from a man older than 75 with acute or convalescent COVID-19. Specimen: peripheral blood. The CDR3 protein is CASSKDRANSPLHF. The CDR3 region has the DNA TGTGCCAGCTCAAAGGACAGGGCGAATTCACCCCTCCACTTT. Based on the CDR3 plus reference TRBV18 and TRBJ1-6, the full variable domain is NAGVMQNPRHLVRRRGQEARLRCSPMKGHSHVYWYRQLPEEGLKFMVYLQKENIIDESGMPKERFSAEFPKEGPSILRIQQVVRGDSAAYFCASSKDRANSPLHFGNGTRLTVT.